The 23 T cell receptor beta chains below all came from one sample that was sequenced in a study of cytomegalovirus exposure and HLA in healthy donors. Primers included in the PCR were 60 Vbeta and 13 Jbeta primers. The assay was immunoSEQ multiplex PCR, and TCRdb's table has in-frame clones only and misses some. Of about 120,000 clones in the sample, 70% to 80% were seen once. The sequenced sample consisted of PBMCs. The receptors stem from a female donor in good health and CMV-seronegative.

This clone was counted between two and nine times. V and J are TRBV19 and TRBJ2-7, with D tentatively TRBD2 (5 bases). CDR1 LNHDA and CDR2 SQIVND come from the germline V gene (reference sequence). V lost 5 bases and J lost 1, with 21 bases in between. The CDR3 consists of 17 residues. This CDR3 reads CASSWRAASRISYEQYF. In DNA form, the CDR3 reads TGTGCCAGTAGTTGGCGGGCGGCTAGCCGTATTTCCTACGAGCAGTACTTC.

The DNA for the CDR3 is TGTGCCAGTAAGGGGTTTTCCTACTCTGGGGCCAACGTCCTGACTTTC. Protein: CASKGFSYSGANVLTF. The chain couples TRBV19 to TRBJ2-6; tentative D call: TRBD1 (5 bases). There are 16 residues in the CDR3. With 7 bases removed from V and 0 bases from J, the gap between germline ends came to 13 bases. The germline CDR1 and CDR2 sequences are LNHDA and SQIVND (reference sequence).

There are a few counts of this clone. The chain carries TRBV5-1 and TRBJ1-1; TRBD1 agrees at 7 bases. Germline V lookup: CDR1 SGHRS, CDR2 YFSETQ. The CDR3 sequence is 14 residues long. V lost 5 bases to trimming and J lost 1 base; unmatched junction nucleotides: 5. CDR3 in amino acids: CASSVGTANTEAFF. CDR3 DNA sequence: TGCGCCAGCAGTGTCGGGACAGCGAACACTGAAGCTTTCTTT.

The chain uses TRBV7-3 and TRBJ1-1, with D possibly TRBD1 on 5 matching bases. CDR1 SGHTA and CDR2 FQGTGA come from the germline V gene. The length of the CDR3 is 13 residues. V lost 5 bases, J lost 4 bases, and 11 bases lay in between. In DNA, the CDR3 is TGTGCCAGCAGCCAAAGGGGAAGCACTGAAGCTTTCTTT. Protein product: CASSQRGSTEAFF.

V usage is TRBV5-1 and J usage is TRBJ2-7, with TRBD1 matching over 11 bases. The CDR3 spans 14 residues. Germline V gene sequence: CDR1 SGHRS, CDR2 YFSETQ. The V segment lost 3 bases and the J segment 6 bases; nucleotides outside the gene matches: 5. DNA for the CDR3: TGCGCCAGCAGCTATTGGACAGGGGGCGGCGAGCAGTACTTC. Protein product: CASSYWTGGGEQYF.

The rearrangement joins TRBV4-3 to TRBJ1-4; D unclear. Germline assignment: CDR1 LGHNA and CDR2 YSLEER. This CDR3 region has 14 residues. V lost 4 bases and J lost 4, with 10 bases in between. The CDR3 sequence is CASSPRTYNEKLFF. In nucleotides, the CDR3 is TGCGCCAGCAGCCCTCGAACCTATAATGAAAAACTGTTTTTT.

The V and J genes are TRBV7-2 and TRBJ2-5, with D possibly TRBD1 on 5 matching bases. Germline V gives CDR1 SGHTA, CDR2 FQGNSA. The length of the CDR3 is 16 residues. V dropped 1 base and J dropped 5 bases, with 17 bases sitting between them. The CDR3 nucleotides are TGTGCCAGCAGCTTAGGCGTAGGGGCGCTCGGGGAGACCCAGTACTTC. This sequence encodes CASSLGVGALGETQYF.

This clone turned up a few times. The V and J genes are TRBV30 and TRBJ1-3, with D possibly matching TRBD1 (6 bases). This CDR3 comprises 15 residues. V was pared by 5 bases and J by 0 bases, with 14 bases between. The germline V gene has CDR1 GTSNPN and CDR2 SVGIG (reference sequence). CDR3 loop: CAWSPGTYSGNTIYF. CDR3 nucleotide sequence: TGTGCCTGGTCGCCCGGGACATACTCTGGAAACACCATATATTTT.

The CDR3 loop reads CASTLQSDRTDAKQYF. The CDR3 nucleotides are TGTGCCAGCACCCTACAATCCGACAGGACCGACGCCAAGCAGTACTTC. V gene TRBV4-2 combines with J gene TRBJ2-5, with D perhaps TRBD1 (6 bases). The length of the CDR3 is 16 residues. CDR1 and CDR2 from the germline V gene are LGHNA and YNFKEQ. V lost 7 bases to trimming and J lost 11 bases, with 29 bases between them.

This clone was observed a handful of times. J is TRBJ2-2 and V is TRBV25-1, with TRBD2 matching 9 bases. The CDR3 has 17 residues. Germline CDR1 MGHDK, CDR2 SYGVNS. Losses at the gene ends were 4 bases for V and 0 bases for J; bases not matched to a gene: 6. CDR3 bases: TGTGCCAGCAGTGCTGGACTAGCGCAGGCGAACACCGGGGAGCTGTTTTTT. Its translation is CASSAGLAQANTGELFF.

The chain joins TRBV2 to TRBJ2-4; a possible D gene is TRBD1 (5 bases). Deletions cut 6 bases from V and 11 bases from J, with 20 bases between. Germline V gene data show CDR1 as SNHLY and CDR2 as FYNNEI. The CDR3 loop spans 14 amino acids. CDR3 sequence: CASSSAWGYSLQYF. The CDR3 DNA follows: TGTGCCAGCAGCTCCGCTTGGGGCTACTCACTTCAGTACTTC. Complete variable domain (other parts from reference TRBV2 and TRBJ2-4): EPEVTQTPSHQVTQMGQEVILRCVPISNHLYFYWYRQILGQKVEFLVSFYNNEISEKSEIFDDQFSVERPDGSNFTLKIRSTKLEDSAMYFCASSSAWGYSLQYFGAGTRLSVL.

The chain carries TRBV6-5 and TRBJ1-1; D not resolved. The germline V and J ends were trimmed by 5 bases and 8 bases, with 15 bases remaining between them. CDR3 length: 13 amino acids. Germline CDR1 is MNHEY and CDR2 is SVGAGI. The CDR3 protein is CASSPGPTAEAFF. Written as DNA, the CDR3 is TGTGCCAGCAGTCCAGGCCCGACCGCCGAAGCTTTCTTT.

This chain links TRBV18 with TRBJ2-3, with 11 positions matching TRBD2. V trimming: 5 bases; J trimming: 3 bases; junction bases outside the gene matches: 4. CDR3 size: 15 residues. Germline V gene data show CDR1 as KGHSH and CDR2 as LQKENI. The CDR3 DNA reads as TGTGCCAGCTCAACGACTAGCGGGGATACAGATACGCAGTATTTT. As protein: CASSTTSGDTDTQYF.

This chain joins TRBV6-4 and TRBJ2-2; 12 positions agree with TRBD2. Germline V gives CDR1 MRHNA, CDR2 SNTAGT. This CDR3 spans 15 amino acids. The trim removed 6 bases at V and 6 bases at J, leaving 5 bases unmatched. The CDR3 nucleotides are TGTGCCAGCAGCCGACTAGCGGGAGACGCCGGGGAGCTGTTTTTT. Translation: CASSRLAGDAGELFF.

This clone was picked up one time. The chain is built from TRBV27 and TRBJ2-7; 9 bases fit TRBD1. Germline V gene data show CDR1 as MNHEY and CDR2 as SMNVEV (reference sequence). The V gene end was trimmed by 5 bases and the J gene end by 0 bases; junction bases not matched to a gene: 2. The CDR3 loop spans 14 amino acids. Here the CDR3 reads CASSRTGDSYEQYF. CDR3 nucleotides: TGTGCCAGCAGTCGGACAGGGGACTCCTACGAGCAGTACTTC.

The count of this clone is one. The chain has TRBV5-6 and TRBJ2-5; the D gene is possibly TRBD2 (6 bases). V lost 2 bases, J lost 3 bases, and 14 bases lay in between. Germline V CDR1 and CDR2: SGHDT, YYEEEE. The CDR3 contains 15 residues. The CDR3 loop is CASSFQGLVKETQYF. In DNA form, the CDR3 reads TGTGCCAGCAGCTTCCAGGGACTTGTGAAAGAGACCCAGTACTTC.

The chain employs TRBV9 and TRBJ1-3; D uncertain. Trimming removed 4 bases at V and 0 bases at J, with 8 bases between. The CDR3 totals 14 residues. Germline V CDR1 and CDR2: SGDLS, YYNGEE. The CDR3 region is CASSTSPSGNTIYF. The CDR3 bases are TGTGCCAGCAGCACTTCACCCTCTGGAAACACCATATATTTT.

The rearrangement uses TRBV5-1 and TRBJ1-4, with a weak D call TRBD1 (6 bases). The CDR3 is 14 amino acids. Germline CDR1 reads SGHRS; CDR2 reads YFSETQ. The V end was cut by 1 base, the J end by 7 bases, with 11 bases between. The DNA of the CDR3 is TGCGCCAGCAGCTTGAGGGGGTTGGGTGAAAAACTGTTTTTT. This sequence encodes CASSLRGLGEKLFF.

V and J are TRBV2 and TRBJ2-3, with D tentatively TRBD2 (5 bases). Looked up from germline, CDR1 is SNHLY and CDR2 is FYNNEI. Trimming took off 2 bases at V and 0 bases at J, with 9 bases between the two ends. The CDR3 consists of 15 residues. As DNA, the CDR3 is TGTGCCAGCAGTGAATGGTCGGGAAGCACAGATACGCAGTATTTT. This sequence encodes CASSEWSGSTDTQYF.

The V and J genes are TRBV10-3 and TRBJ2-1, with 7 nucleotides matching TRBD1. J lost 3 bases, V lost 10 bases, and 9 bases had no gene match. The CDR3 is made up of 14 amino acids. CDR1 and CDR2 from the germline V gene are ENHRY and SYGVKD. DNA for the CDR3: TGTGCCACCCAAAACAGGGGCGGCTACAATGAGCAGTTCTTC. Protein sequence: CATQNRGGYNEQFF.

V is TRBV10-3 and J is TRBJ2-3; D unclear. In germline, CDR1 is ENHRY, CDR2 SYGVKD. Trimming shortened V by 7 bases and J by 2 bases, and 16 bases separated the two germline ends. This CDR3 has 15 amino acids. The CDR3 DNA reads TGTGCCATCAATTCAGGCTATGAAATCACAGATACGCAGTATTTT. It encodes CAINSGYEITDTQYF.

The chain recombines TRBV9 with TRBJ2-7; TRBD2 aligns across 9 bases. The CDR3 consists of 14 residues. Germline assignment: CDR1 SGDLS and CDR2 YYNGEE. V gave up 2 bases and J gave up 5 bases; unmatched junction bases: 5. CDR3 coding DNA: TGTGCCAGCAGCGTTAGCGGGAGAAACAACGAGCAGTACTTC. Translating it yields CASSVSGRNNEQYF.

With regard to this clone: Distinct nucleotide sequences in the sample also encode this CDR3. CDR3 nucleotides: TGTGCCAGCAGTTCTCCCAATCAGCCCCAGCATTTT. This translates into CASSSPNQPQHF. V usage is TRBV28 and J usage is TRBJ1-5, with D unclear. Germline loops: CDR1 MDHEN, CDR2 SYDVKM. The CDR3 contains 12 residues. With 4 bases removed from V and 3 bases from J, the gap between germline ends came to 4 bases.